Listed below are T cell receptor beta chains from one sample, sequenced in a study of prognosis after radiotherapy for stage I lung cancer. TCRdb called the multiplex PCR reads again in MiXCR, with one record for every CDR3 protein. The data show around 30,000 distinct CDR3 sequences, with approximately 31% seen just once and about 12% held by the top ten. Sample: PBMCs, taken before or after stereotactic body radiation therapy (not recorded which). Receptors were obtained from a donor aged 50 or older with non-small cell lung cancer. Each CDR3 is given with its conserved first and last residue. The D gene is left open where the match is weak. Clone size is not always given. Where it is, it says once, few, many or a class for expanded clones.

clone_size,d_call,v_call,j_call,cdr3_nt,cdr3_aa
many,-,TRBV20-1,TRBJ2-1,TGCAGTGCTAGATCCACGGATCTTGAGCAGTTCTTC,CSARSTDLEQFF
-,TRBD1,TRBV2,TRBJ2-5,TGTGCCAGCACCCGACAGGGTTTTCGGGAGACCCAGTACTTC,CASTRQGFRETQYF
-,TRBD1,TRBV6-9,TRBJ2-7,TGTGCCAGCAGTTACACTAAGCTCCGACAGGGGGGTACCTACTATCAGTACTTC,CASSYTKLRQGGTYYQYF
-,TRBD2,TRBV20-1,TRBJ2-7,TGCAGTGCTAACGGGAGGTCTTACGAGCAGTACTTC,CSANGRSYEQYF
many,-,TRBV15,TRBJ1-1,TGTGCCACCAGCAGCAGGGCGCACACTGAAGCTTTCTTT,CATSSRAHTEAFF
many,-,TRBV6-1,TRBJ2-5,TGTGCCAGCAGTGTAACCCTGTCCGCGGCCCAGTACTTC,CASSVTLSAAQYF
many,TRBD2,TRBV28,TRBJ2-7,TGTGCCAGCAGTTTACTACTAGCGGTGAGCTCCTACGAGCAGTACTTC,CASSLLLAVSSYEQYF
many,TRBD1,TRBV28,TRBJ2-7,TGTGCCAGCAGTTTATCCGGGACAGGGGATGGCTACGAGCAGTACTTC,CASSLSGTGDGYEQYF
many,-,TRBV6-1,TRBJ2-7,TGTGCCAGCAGTAGCCGGGAGTTAGGTTCCTACGAGCAGTACTTC,CASSSRELGSYEQYF
many,TRBD2,TRBV7-8,TRBJ2-7,TGTGCCAGCAGCTTCCGCGGGGGATCCTACGAGCAGTACTTC,CASSFRGGSYEQYF
-,-,TRBV20-1,TRBJ1-5,TGCAGTGCTAGCGGCCAGACTAATCAGCCCCAGCATTTT,CSASGQTNQPQHF
many,-,TRBV3-1,TRBJ1-4,TGTGCCAGCAGCCAGTATCGCGGGGCGGCTAATGAAAAACTGTTTTTT,CASSQYRGAANEKLFF
many,-,TRBV3-1,TRBJ2-7,TGTGCCAGCGCACAGGGCTCGGACTACGAGCAGTACTTC,CASAQGSDYEQYF
few,-,TRBV5-4,TRBJ2-2,TGTGCCAGCAGCTTACGAGGGGACAGGGAGCTGTTTTTT,CASSLRGDRELFF
many,-,TRBV6-1,TRBJ2-7,TGTGCCAGCAGTAACCCTGTGGGATACGAGCAGTACTTC,CASSNPVGYEQYF
many,-,TRBV6-1,TRBJ1-1,TGTGCCAGTGACTTAGAACCTGACACTGAAGCTTTCTTT,CASDLEPDTEAFF
-,-,TRBV6-1,TRBJ2-6,TGTGCCAGCAGTATCCACGGAAGGTCTGGGGCCAACGTCCTGACTTTC,CASSIHGRSGANVLTF
many,-,TRBV19,TRBJ1-5,TGTGCCAGTAGAGCAGGGTTGACTCGGCGTCAGCCCCAGCATTTT,CASRAGLTRRQPQHF
many,-,TRBV14,TRBJ2-1,TGTGCCAGCAGCCAAGATATGGCTAGGGCCCACGGTGAGCAGTTCTTC,CASSQDMARAHGEQFF
many,TRBD1,TRBV28,TRBJ1-2,TGTGCCAGCAGTTCCTCACAGGGGGTCGGTAACTATGGCTACACCTTC,CASSSSQGVGNYGYTF
many,TRBD1,TRBV6-1,TRBJ1-2,TGTGCCAGCAGCCAAGACAGGGGGAGCGGCTATGGCTACACCTTC,CASSQDRGSGYGYTF
once,-,TRBV16,TRBJ2-7,TGTGCCAGCAGCCATGGGACAACAAGCTACGAGCAGTACTTC,CASSHGTTSYEQYF
many,TRBD1,TRBV7-9,TRBJ2-1,TGTGCCAGCAGCCTTGGGACAGGGGGCTCCTACAATGAGCAGTTCTTC,CASSLGTGGSYNEQFF
-,TRBD1,TRBV27,TRBJ1-2,TGTGCCAGCAGTTGGTTCCCCCGGGACAGGGGGTCTGGCTACACCTTC,CASSWFPRDRGSGYTF
medium-sized,-,TRBV12-3/TRBV12-4,TRBJ1-6,TGTGCCAGCAGTTTCAGGCCGCCTTCACCCCTCCACTTT,CASSFRPPSPLHF
few,TRBD2,TRBV6-2/TRBV6-3,TRBJ2-1,TGTGCCAGCAGTTCCTTAGCGGGAGTTCGTGAGCAGTTCTTC,CASSSLAGVREQFF
many,-,TRBV5-1,TRBJ2-7,TGCGCCAGCAGCTTGGTGGACAGCGAGCAGTACTTC,CASSLVDSEQYF
many,TRBD1,TRBV18,TRBJ2-7,TGTGCCAGCTCTCAACAGGGGTACGAGCAGTACTTC,CASSQQGYEQYF
-,TRBD1,TRBV5-4,TRBJ2-1,TGTGCCAGCAGGGACGACAGGGCACTCTCCTACAATGAGCAGTTCTTC,CASRDDRALSYNEQFF
many,TRBD1,TRBV11-2,TRBJ1-6,TGTGCCAGCAGCTTAGGGGGACAGGGGGGATTGGCACCCCTCCACTTT,CASSLGGQGGLAPLHF
many,-,TRBV12-3/TRBV12-4,TRBJ2-1,TGTGCCAGCAGCTCCGGGATTCGGGGATACAATGAGCAGTTCTTC,CASSSGIRGYNEQFF
-,TRBD2,TRBV5-4,TRBJ2-1,TGTGCCAGCAGCTTTGCAGCGGGGGGAAACGAGCAGTTATTC,CASSFAAGGNEQLF
-,-,TRBV5-8,TRBJ1-6,TGTGCCAGCAGCAGGGGTTTGGTGACGCCACCCCTCCTCTTT,CASSRGLVTPPLLF
many,TRBD2,TRBV9,TRBJ2-1,TGTGCCAGCAGCGTAACTGTTCTAGCGGGGCCCTACAATGAGCAGTTCTTC,CASSVTVLAGPYNEQFF
many,TRBD1,TRBV15,TRBJ1-4,TGTGCCATTTCTCCGGGACAGGGAAATGAAAAACTGTTTTTT,CAISPGQGNEKLFF
many,TRBD1,TRBV30,TRBJ2-7,TGTGCCTGGAATTCCGGGACAGGCACCTACGAGCAGTACTTC,CAWNSGTGTYEQYF
-,-,TRBV5-1,TRBJ2-2,TGCGCCAGCAGCTTGACCGCAGGGCTAGCCGTGGAGCCGTTTTTT,CASSLTAGLAVEPFF
many,-,TRBV5-4,TRBJ1-1,TGTGCCAGCAGCCCAGGGGCTCAGAACACTGAAGCTTTCTTT,CASSPGAQNTEAFF
many,-,TRBV30,TRBJ2-7,TGTGCCTGGAGCGGGTACAGGAATAACTACGAGCAGTACTTC,CAWSGYRNNYEQYF
many,-,TRBV5-5,TRBJ1-5,TGTGCCAGCAGCTTGGCCGGGACAATAGGCAATCAGCCCCAGCATTTT,CASSLAGTIGNQPQHF
many,-,TRBV5-1,TRBJ2-5,TGCGCCAGCAGCCCCCGGGGTGGGGTGGAGACCCAGTACTTC,CASSPRGGVETQYF
many,TRBD1,TRBV24-1,TRBJ2-5,TGTGCCACCAGTGATCAAGGGACAGTCGAGACCCAGTACTTC,CATSDQGTVETQYF
many,-,TRBV6-5,TRBJ1-1,TGTGCCAGCAGTTACTCGGACAGTTTGTCGACTGAAGCTTTCTTT,CASSYSDSLSTEAFF
many,TRBD1,TRBV27,TRBJ1-5,TGTGCCAGCTCACCCGAGGGACAGGGGTTTATGAGCAATCAGCCCCAGCATTTT,CASSPEGQGFMSNQPQHF
many,TRBD2,TRBV19,TRBJ2-1,TGTGCCAGTAGTATAGCCCAGCGGGAAAACAATGAGCAGTTCTTC,CASSIAQRENNEQFF
many,-,TRBV5-1,TRBJ1-4,TGCGCCAGCAGCTTTGGGGGCAGGACTAATGAAAAACTGTTTTTT,CASSFGGRTNEKLFF
-,-,TRBV28,TRBJ2-3,TGTGCCAGCAGTCCCCAATCGGCAGATACGCAGTATTTT,CASSPQSADTQYF
-,-,TRBV7-9,TRBJ1-1,TGTGCCAGCAGCTTTGATGAGGGGGGGAGTTTTGAAGCTCTCTTT,CASSFDEGGSFEALF
once,-,TRBV5-1,TRBJ2-3,TGCGCCAACAGCTTCCCGGGGGATAAGCAGTATTTT,CANSFPGDKQYF
many,TRBD2,TRBV30,TRBJ2-1,TGTGCCTGGAGTCTAGCAGCGGGAGGGCCGAATGAGCAGTTCTTC,CAWSLAAGGPNEQFF
many,TRBD1,TRBV2,TRBJ1-6,TGTGCCAGTCGAACGACAGGGGAAAATTCACCCCTCCACTTT,CASRTTGENSPLHF
many,-,TRBV2,TRBJ2-3,TGTGCCAGCAGGGAGATGGGGACCTCCGGGGATACGCAGTATTTT,CASREMGTSGDTQYF
many,TRBD1,TRBV27,TRBJ1-2,TGTGCCAGCAGTTTCTCGACAGGGCAGGGCTACACCTTC,CASSFSTGQGYTF
many,-,TRBV3-1,TRBJ1-2,TGTGCCAGCAGCCCTTCGGTTGTAATCGGGGGCTACACCTTC,CASSPSVVIGGYTF
many,-,TRBV6-1,TRBJ2-4,TGTGCCAGCACCACGACTGGGCACGCCAAAAACATTCAGTACTTC,CASTTTGHAKNIQYF
many,-,TRBV13,TRBJ1-4,TGTGCCAGCAGCTTAGGGGGGGCGGATGAAAAACTGTTTTTT,CASSLGGADEKLFF